This T cell receptor beta chain derives from a study of spatial heterogeneity in lung cancer (dated by TCRdb to between 2018 and 2021). About the investigation overall: Samples were obtained from around 72 patients with early-stage, untreated non-small cell lung cancer from the lung TRACERx cohort. Follow-up PBMC samples were sequenced whenever available, and the median time to follow-up was two to three years after resection. More beta-chain than alpha-chain transcripts were consistently detected, likely reflecting higher beta-chain transcript abundance. In the raw uncorrected reads, each unique combination of TCR and UMI appeared on average more than ten times. The study quantitatively compared TCR alpha and beta repertoires across multiple tumor regions, matched nontumor lung and blood in non-small cell lung cancer. Nonsynonymous mutation counts, determined by whole-exome sequencing of tumor tissue, were related to TCR repertoire features. At surgery, hundreds of tumor regions, fewer than 85 matched nontumor lung samples and 56 PBMC samples were TCR-sequenced for both alpha and beta chains. Beyond this particular receptor, the publication reports: Additional single-cell paired TCR alpha and beta sequencing was considered necessary to confirm, at a functional level, the hypothesis that regional TCRs recognize regional mutations. Only roughly 14 patients were included in comparisons of baseline and follow-up blood repertoires. Ubiquitous expanded tumor TCRs showed up in blood more often at tumor resection than at routine follow-up.

The time point label corresponds to: blood at routine non-recurrence follow-up after resection. Without any cell sorting, TCR sequencing was performed on whole RNA extracted either from tumor and nontumor lung tissue or from cryopreserved PBMC samples. Only patients for whom sufficient RNA was available from at least two tumor regions were selected for TCR sequencing. The germline V gene (reference sequence) provides CDR1 MNHNY and CDR2 SVGAGI. Spanning cysteine to phenylalanine, the CDR3 consists of 17 amino acids. Only the CDR3 region is kept as DNA, spanning 51 bases read in frame from base 1. The germline V and J ends show losses of 2 bases and 5 bases respectively, and no gene match explains 4 bases of the junction. The library was produced with 5' RACE. Sequencing used a NextSeq 500. To allow correction of PCR and sequencing errors, the TCR library protocol tagged every TCR cDNA molecule with a unique molecular identifier. The original pipeline was this. TCR identification, UMI-based error correction and CDR3 extraction were performed with Decombinator tools. Expanded TCRs were defined as those above a frequency of 2 per 1,000, corresponding to the top 1% of the tumor frequency distribution. Each repertoire was subsampled 100 times to 5,000 TCRs, after which Renyi diversity was computed with the R vegan package. CDR3 similarity networks were built from amino acid triplet string-kernel similarity, connecting CDR3s with pairwise similarity above 0.82. TCRdb reprocessed the public reads (quality trimming at Q25 with fastp, clone calling with MiXCR) and kept in-frame beta chains. Rows are unified per CDR3 protein, each entry keeping the most common DNA and genes. In this record, the V and J calls reflect TCRdb's handling and not the investigators' own analysis. The sample contains some 110,000 distinct CDR3 sequences, 9.5% to 15% of them found a single time. Approximately 16% of the sample belongs to the ten largest clones.

Of note for this clonotype: What antigen it recognizes has not been identified. Per-base qualities were not stored, and no clone one base away is much larger.

In this chain, TRBV6-6 is recombined with TRBJ2-1; TRBD2 matches 15 bases in the middle. The source of this sequence is a male donor with early-stage non-small cell lung cancer. Here the sequenced sample was PBMCs, taken at follow-up. The nucleotides are TGTGCCAGCAGTTACAAGGGACTAGCGGGGGGTAACAATGAGCAGTTCTTC. Its protein reads: CASSYKGLAGGNNEQFF.